A single sample gave rise to the 21 T cell receptor beta chains below, sequenced in a study of blood T cell repertoires in COVID-19. Sequencing used immunoSEQ multiplex PCR; TCRdb keeps in-frame clones, though not all of them. The profile shows 200,000 to 250,000 clones, 70% to 90% of them singletons. Sequenced sample: peripheral blood. Source of these receptors: a man aged 18 to 35 with active or convalescent COVID-19.

This chain uses TRBV19 with TRBJ2-5; D ambiguous. The CDR3 loop spans 14 amino acids. Trimming removed 0 bases from V and 6 bases from J, with 11 bases in between. Germline loops: CDR1 LNHDA, CDR2 SQIVND (reference sequence). The CDR3 DNA reads as TGTGCCAGTAGTATAGATCTCAGCAGGAAGACCCAGTACTTC. This gives the protein CASSIDLSRKTQYF.

The J gene is TRBJ1-1, the V gene TRBV6-2 or TRBV6-3, with D perhaps matching TRBD1 (5 bases). The V gene's germline CDR1 is MNHEY and CDR2 SVGEGT. V gave up 4 bases and J gave up 2 bases, with 14 bases separating them. The CDR3 contains 15 residues. CDR3 in amino acids: CASSFGGGANTEAFF. The CDR3 DNA follows: TGTGCCAGCAGTTTCGGTGGAGGGGCAAACACTGAAGCTTTCTTT.

V is TRBV7-9 and J is TRBJ2-1, with D possibly TRBD2 on 7 matching bases. CDR1 and CDR2 from the germline V gene are SEHNR and FQNEAQ (reference sequence). Trimming shortened V by 3 bases and J by 4 bases, and 10 bases separated the two germline ends. The CDR3 contains 14 residues. The CDR3 region is CASSFAGAYNEQFF. For the CDR3, the DNA is TGTGCCAGCAGCTTTGCGGGGGCGTACAATGAGCAGTTCTTC.

The V and J genes are TRBV2 and TRBJ1-2; D is unresolved. Germline CDR1 is SNHLY and CDR2 is FYNNEI. With 7 bases removed from V and 7 bases from J, the gap between germline ends came to 16 bases. The CDR3 covers 13 residues. The CDR3 sequence: CASNEGLEGGYTF. In DNA form, the CDR3 reads TGTGCCAGCAATGAGGGTCTGGAGGGTGGCTACACCTTC.

The chain is built from TRBV5-6 and TRBJ1-3; possible D gene TRBD1, 5 bases. CDR1 is SGHDT and CDR2 is YYEEEE in the germline V gene. The CDR3 is made up of 14 amino acids. V was cut by 2 bases and J by 2 bases, with 8 bases left in between. The CDR3 here is CASSLTGPGNTIYF. Written as DNA, the CDR3 is TGTGCCAGCAGCTTAACAGGTCCTGGAAACACCATATATTTT.

The CDR3 bases are TGTGCCAGCAGTCCAACGCGGCCAGGGGGCTCTGGGGCCAACGTCCTGACTTTC. Translated: CASSPTRPGGSGANVLTF. V and J are TRBV6-6 and TRBJ2-6; 7 bases are shared with TRBD1. Germline assignment: CDR1 MNHNY and CDR2 SVGAGI (reference sequence). Trimming removed 5 bases from V and 0 bases from J; junction bases left unmatched: 10. The CDR3 spans 18 residues.

This clone was seen only once. The chain links TRBV5-6 to TRBJ1-2, with a possible D match to TRBD1 (5 bases). V shed 0 bases and J shed 8 bases, with 14 bases lying between them. The CDR3 spans 14 residues. Germline CDR1 is SGHDT and CDR2 is YYEEEE. CDR3 sequence: CASSLDSGWRGYTF. The CDR3 nucleotides are TGTGCCAGCAGCTTGGATTCAGGGTGGAGAGGCTACACCTTC.

The chain joins TRBV6-1 to TRBJ1-6; the D is unclear. CDR1 is MNHNS and CDR2 is SASEGT in the germline V gene. V was trimmed by 1 base and J by 14 bases, leaving 15 bases between them. This CDR3 contains 14 residues. CDR3 in amino acids: CASSEDGSVGSLHF. In DNA form, the CDR3 reads TGTGCCAGCAGTGAAGATGGCAGCGTCGGATCCCTCCACTTT.

V gene TRBV18 combines with J gene TRBJ1-3; D possibly corresponds to TRBD1 (6 bases). V was pared by 3 bases and J by 0 bases, with 9 bases between. The CDR3 is 15 residues long. From germline, CDR1 is KGHSH and CDR2 LQKENI. The CDR3 is CASSPGQNSGNTIYF. As DNA, the CDR3 is TGTGCCAGCTCACCGGGACAAAACTCTGGAAACACCATATATTTT. Looking up the rest from reference TRBV18 and TRBJ1-3 gives the full variable domain: NAGVMQNPRHLVRRRGQEARLRCSPMKGHSHVYWYRQLPEEGLKFMVYLQKENIIDESGMPKERFSAEFPKEGPSILRIQQVVRGDSAAYFCASSPGQNSGNTIYFGEGSWLTVV.

V and J are TRBV6-6 and TRBJ2-7; 8 bases agree with TRBD1. V shed 7 bases and J 1 base; nucleotides not matched to a gene: 3. CDR1 and CDR2 from the germline V gene are MNHNY and SVGAGI (reference sequence). The length of the CDR3 is 13 residues. CDR3 bases: TGTGCCAGCACAGGGGGCAATTCCTACGAGCAGTACTTC. Translating gives CASTGGNSYEQYF.

This clone was observed a single time. V is TRBV7-2 and J is TRBJ1-4, with 8 bases fitting TRBD1. The CDR3 spans 15 residues. The ends lost 7 bases at V and 8 bases at J; junction bases unmatched: 12. From germline, CDR1 is SGHTA and CDR2 FQGNSA. The CDR3 bases are TGTGCCAGCAACCCACAGGGGGGAGGAAACGAAAAACTGTTTTTT. It codes for CASNPQGGGNEKLFF.

This clone was recorded once. The chain employs TRBV4-3 and TRBJ2-1; D unclear. V lost 4 bases and J lost 3, with 7 bases in between. The CDR3 is 13 amino acids. Per germline, CDR1 LGHNA and CDR2 YSLEER. CDR3 nucleotides: TGCGCCAGCAGCCCCGAGATCTACAATGAGCAGTTCTTC. Amino acids: CASSPEIYNEQFF.

The chain combines TRBV28 with TRBJ1-5; D is undetermined. Germline V CDR1 and CDR2: MDHEN, SYDVKM. Trimming shortened V by 4 bases and J by 7 bases, and 8 bases separated the two germline ends. The CDR3 has 12 amino acids. CDR3 nucleotide sequence: TGTGCCAGCAGTTCGCCGAGCCAGCCCCAGCATTTT. It is translated as CASSSPSQPQHF.

The chain is built from TRBV27 and TRBJ1-2; possibly TRBD1 for D (5 bases). Per the germline V gene, CDR1 is MNHEY and CDR2 is SMNVEV (reference sequence). V was clipped by 2 bases and J by 5 bases, with 9 bases between them. This CDR3 contains 13 residues. CDR3 protein: CASSLGAAYGYTF. The CDR3 DNA is TGTGCCAGCAGTTTAGGGGCGGCTTATGGCTACACCTTC.

The chain uses TRBV30 and TRBJ2-6, with D tentatively TRBD1 (5 bases). Trimming removed 4 bases from V and 0 bases from J, with 16 bases in between. Germline CDR1 GTSNPN, CDR2 SVGIG (reference sequence). The CDR3 spans 17 residues. The CDR3 sequence is CAWKKGRQISGANVLTF. CDR3 nucleotides: TGTGCCTGGAAGAAAGGCAGACAGATCTCTGGGGCCAACGTCCTGACTTTC.

V gene TRBV28 combines with J gene TRBJ2-2, with TRBD2 matching over 7 bases. The V segment lost 6 bases and the J segment 7 bases; nucleotides outside the gene matches: 2. CDR1 is MDHEN, CDR2 SYDVKM, per germline. This CDR3 has 12 residues. The chain's CDR3 is CASSAGDGELFF. CDR3 DNA: TGTGCCAGCAGCGCGGGGGACGGGGAGCTGTTTTTT.

The genes are TRBV11-2 and TRBJ1-1; 8 bases are shared with TRBD1. The CDR3 consists of 15 residues. The germline CDR1 and CDR2 sequences are SGHAT and FQNNGV. V dropped 1 base and J dropped 1; count of bases not matched to a gene: 2. The CDR3 DNA follows: TGTGCCAGCAGCTTAGGGGACAGGCAGAACACTGAAGCTTTCTTT. It encodes CASSLGDRQNTEAFF. Together with reference TRBV11-2 and TRBJ1-1, the CDR3 gives the full variable domain: EAGVAQSPRYKIIEKRQSVAFWCNPISGHATLYWYQQILGQGPKLLIQFQNNGVVDDSQLPKDRFSAERLKGVDSTLKIQPAKLEDSAVYLCASSLGDRQNTEAFFGQGTRLTVV.

The CDR3 coding sequence is TGTGCCAGCAGCCTGGAGGGAGGTCTGGGTGGCTACACCTTC. Translating gives CASSLEGGLGGYTF. This chain joins TRBV5-4 and TRBJ1-2; D not certain. V shed 4 bases and J shed 7 bases, with 17 bases lying between them. This CDR3 has 14 amino acids. Germline V gene lookup returns CDR1 SGHNT and CDR2 YYREEE (reference sequence). The full variable domain, its missing parts supplied by reference TRBV5-4 and TRBJ1-2, is ETGVTQSPTHLIKTRGQQVTLRCSSQSGHNTVSWYQQALGQGPQFIFQYYREEENGRGNFPPRFSGLQFPNYSSELNVNALELDDSALYLCASSLEGGLGGYTFGSGTRLTVV.

The chain combines TRBV19 with TRBJ1-3; D remains unclear. V shed 9 bases and J shed 0 bases, with 9 bases lying between them. The CDR3 is made up of 13 amino acids. Germline loops: CDR1 LNHDA, CDR2 SQIVND (reference sequence). CDR3 coding DNA: TGTGCCAGCAATCTCTACTCTGGAAACACCATATATTTT. Its protein product is CASNLYSGNTIYF.

The rearrangement uses TRBV5-4 and TRBJ2-1, with D perhaps matching TRBD2 (7 bases). Germline CDR1 SGHNT, CDR2 YYREEE (reference sequence). The CDR3 covers 16 residues. Deletions cut 4 bases from V and 0 bases from J, with 14 bases between. For the CDR3, the DNA is TGTGCCAGCAGCGAGGGGGGGTCATTCTCCTACAATGAGCAGTTCTTC. Translated: CASSEGGSFSYNEQFF.

V is TRBV15 and J is TRBJ1-2; 9 bases line up with TRBD1. V was pared by 0 bases and J by 5 bases, with 7 bases of the junction left unmatched. This CDR3 has 16 amino acids. CDR1 is LNHNV and CDR2 is YYDKDF in the germline V gene (reference sequence). CDR3 DNA: TGTGCCACCAGCAGAGATCCGGGACAGGGTGGATATGGCTACACCTTC. It specifies CATSRDPGQGGYGYTF.